This TCR beta chain emerged from a study of radiotherapy plus CTLA-4 blockade in lung cancer. Across the whole study: Overall, approximately 18% of patients showed an objective response, while 31% attained disease control.

TCRdb's copy holds only in-frame clones and misses some; the assay was immunoSEQ multiplex PCR. This repertoire shows about 64,000 clones, roughly 76% found once; its top ten account for about 8.3%. Study outcomes and limitations: Tumor-origin TCR clones grew in blood after radiotherapy plus ipilimumab.

People whose metastatic non-small-cell lung cancer was chemo-refractory got focal radiation along with CTLA-4 blockade by ipilimumab. A note on this clone: Its cognate antigen is unknown.

This CDR3 has 12 residues. Germline assignment: CDR1 GTSNPN and CDR2 SVGIG (reference sequence). Trimming shortened V by 3 bases and J by 6 bases, and 12 bases separated the two germline ends. Sequencing used peripheral blood, obtained from a patient treated with radiotherapy plus ipilimumab. The origin of this receptor is a human donor with non-small cell lung cancer whose response to radiotherapy plus ipilimumab could not be evaluated. V is TRBV30 and J is TRBJ2-7, with D possibly TRBD1 on 5 matching bases. The CDR3 DNA is TGTGCCTGGAGGACAGTTGGCTCCGAGCAGTACTTC. Translating gives CAWRTVGSEQYF.